This T cell receptor (beta chain) was obtained from a study of blood T cell repertoires in COVID-19. Overall study: Sources were T cells, B-cell-depleted T cells, or PBMCs; the material itself was cDNA or gDNA.

The length of the CDR3 is 15 residues. Trimming removed 7 bases from V and 5 bases from J; junction bases left unmatched: 8. Germline CDR1 reads ENHRY; CDR2 reads SYGVKD. Using immunoSEQ multiplex PCR, the repertoire was profiled, and TCRdb retains in-frame clones only, with some absent. The sample records approximately 340,000 clones, approximately 86% being singletons. This chain links TRBV10-3 with TRBJ2-7; 13 bases match TRBD2. The sequence came from a man aged 25 to 40 with COVID-19, enrolled during active disease. The specimen was peripheral blood. For the CDR3, the DNA is TGTGCCATCAATGAACTAGCGGGAGGGAGAAACGAGCAGTACTTC. Protein sequence: CAINELAGGRNEQYF.